The TCR beta chain described here comes from a study of T cells in tumors after PD-1 blockade. Germline CDR1 reads MDHEN; CDR2 reads SYDVKM. Trimming removed 3 bases at V and 3 bases at J, with 6 bases between. This CDR3 has 13 residues. Generated by immunoSEQ multiplex PCR, the TCRdb table keeps only in-frame clones and is missing some. The table lists about 20,000 clones, about 77% of them singletons. Input was about 616 ng to 6,500 ng of genomic DNA from tumor or blood. The J gene is TRBJ2-1, the V gene TRBV28; D remains ambiguous. The sequence derives from a human donor with basal cell carcinoma. The starting material was PBMCs, obtained before anti-PD-1 treatment. CDR3 in DNA: TGTGCCAGCAGTTTCTCCGTCTACAATGAGCAGTTCTTC. The encoded protein is CASSFSVYNEQFF.